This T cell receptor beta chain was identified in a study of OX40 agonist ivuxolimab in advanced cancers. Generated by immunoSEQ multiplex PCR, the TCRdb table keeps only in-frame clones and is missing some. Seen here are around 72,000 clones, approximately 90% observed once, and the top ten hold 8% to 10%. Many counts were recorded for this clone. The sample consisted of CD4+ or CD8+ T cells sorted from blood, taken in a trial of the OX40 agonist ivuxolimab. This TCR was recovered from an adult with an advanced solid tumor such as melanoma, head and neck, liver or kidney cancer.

The DNA for the CDR3 is TGTGCCAGCAGCTTGACACGTTGGAACACTGAAGCTTTCTTT. Its translation is CASSLTRWNTEAFF. The chain links TRBV7-2 to TRBJ1-1; D uncertain. Looked up from germline, CDR1 is SGHTA and CDR2 is FQGNSA. V was clipped by 3 bases and J by 1 base, with 9 bases between them. This CDR3 spans 14 amino acids.